This entry lists 8 T cell receptor beta chains sequenced from one sample in a study of OX40 agonist ivuxolimab in advanced cancers. Method: immunoSEQ multiplex PCR; TCRdb's copy keeps in-frame clones and lacks some. The sample has around 30,000 clones; about nine tenths are singletons. The starting material was CD4+ or CD8+ T cells sorted from blood, obtained in a trial of the OX40 agonist ivuxolimab. The receptors were sampled from an adult with an advanced solid tumor such as melanoma, head and neck, liver or kidney cancer.

The chain carries TRBV5-1 and TRBJ1-3; D is ambiguous. In germline, CDR1 is SGHRS, CDR2 YFSETQ. The CDR3 length is 15 residues. V shed 1 base and J shed 0 bases, with 8 bases lying between them. Here the CDR3 DNA reads TGCGCCAGCAGCTTGTTCCGGGACTCTGGAAACACCATATATTTT. Protein sequence: CASSLFRDSGNTIYF.

The V call is TRBV7-2, the J call TRBJ2-7, with TRBD2 identical over 8 bases. This CDR3 is built from 15 residues. In germline, CDR1 is SGHTA, CDR2 FQGNSA. J gave up 0 bases and V 2 bases, and 3 bases lay outside the gene matches. CDR3 coding DNA: TGTGCCAGCAGCTTAACAAGCGGGAGCTCCTACGAGCAGTACTTC. It encodes CASSLTSGSSYEQYF. Combining the CDR3 with reference TRBV7-2 and TRBJ2-7 gives the whole variable domain GAGVSQSPSNKVTEKGKDVELRCDPISGHTALYWYRQSLGQGLEFLIYFQGNSAPDKSGLPSDRFSAERTGGSVSTLTIQRTQQEDSAVYLCASSLTSGSSYEQYFGPGTRLTVT.

This rearrangement joins TRBV5-4 to TRBJ2-3; no firm D call. From germline, CDR1 is SGHNT and CDR2 YYREEE (reference sequence). CDR3 length equals 12 residues. Trimming removed 0 bases from V and 4 bases from J, with 3 bases in between. The CDR3 sequence: CASSLEADTQYF. For the CDR3, the DNA is TGTGCCAGCAGCTTGGAGGCAGATACGCAGTATTTT.

This chain joins TRBV5-1 and TRBJ2-7; D may be TRBD1 or TRBD2 (5 bases each). This CDR3 has 15 residues. The V gene lost 3 bases and the J gene lost 5 bases, with 18 bases spanning the gap. The germline CDR1 and CDR2 sequences are SGHRS and YFSETQ. The CDR3 region has the DNA TGCGCCAGCAGCTCCCTTGGGGGTCCTGGGGACGAGCAGTACTTC. Translated, it gives CASSSLGGPGDEQYF.

This chain connects TRBV7-6 to TRBJ2-7, with D tentatively TRBD1 (5 bases). CDR3 length equals 13 residues. Germline V CDR1 and CDR2: SGHVS, FNYEAQ. The V gene lost 5 bases and the J gene lost 2 bases, with 10 bases spanning the gap. This CDR3 reads CASSPRTTYEQYF. The CDR3 bases are TGTGCCAGCAGCCCCCGGACAACCTACGAGCAGTACTTC.

The V call is TRBV7-9, the J call TRBJ1-1; unclear D gene. This CDR3 comprises 13 residues. Trimming pared 7 bases from V and 6 bases from J, leaving 15 bases between. Germline CDR1 reads SEHNR; CDR2 reads FQNEAQ (reference sequence). In nucleotides, the CDR3 is TGTGCCAGCACCATCAACGCGGCGCCTGAAGCTTTCTTT. Translated, it gives CASTINAAPEAFF.

The V and J genes are TRBV5-4 and TRBJ2-5; D not certain. This CDR3 is built from 13 residues. With 0 bases removed from V and 2 bases from J, the gap between germline ends came to 5 bases. CDR1 is SGHNT and CDR2 is YYREEE in the germline V gene (reference sequence). The CDR3 DNA reads TGTGCCAGCAGCTTGGAGAGACAAGAGACCCAGTACTTC. Translated: CASSLERQETQYF.

The V gene is TRBV29-1, the J gene TRBJ2-7; D gene ambiguous. Per germline, CDR1 SQVTM and CDR2 ANQGSEA. V was trimmed by 3 bases and J by 1 base, leaving 7 bases between them. This CDR3 contains 12 residues. The CDR3 DNA reads as TGCAGCGTTGAGGTGGAGTCCTACGAGCAGTACTTC. It translates to CSVEVESYEQYF.